The 19 T cell receptor beta chains below were found in one sample sequenced in a study of blood T cell repertoires in COVID-19 (dated by TCRdb to 2018 to 2020). The library was produced with the immunoSEQ multiplex PCR assay. TCRdb limited this immuneACCESS table to in-frame rearrangements with V and J called. A share of clones is missing; checked studies link under half to unresolved V genes, and the rest is unexplained. The sample profile shows fewer than 25,000 clones; just over 85% of them were found once. The ten largest clones add up to around 12% of the sample. The sequencing input was peripheral blood. The source of these receptors is a woman of 80 years or more with active or convalescent COVID-19.

The V call is TRBV6-5, the J call TRBJ1-1; a weak D match, TRBD1 (5 bases). There are 14 residues in the CDR3. Germline V gene sequence: CDR1 MNHEY, CDR2 SVGAGI. V was trimmed by 3 bases and J by 1 base, leaving 9 bases between them. CDR3 in amino acids: CASSYSQGNTEAFF. In DNA form, the CDR3 reads TGTGCCAGCAGTTATTCCCAGGGGAACACTGAAGCTTTCTTT.

The V and J genes are TRBV18 and TRBJ1-2; D not certain. CDR3 length: 14 amino acids. Germline CDR1 KGHSH, CDR2 LQKENI. Between the trimmed V and J ends, which lost 6 bases and 0 bases, there was a span of 11 bases. This CDR3 reads CASSPDSANYGYTF. CDR3 in DNA: TGTGCCAGCTCGCCGGACTCGGCTAACTATGGCTACACCTTC.

This clone occurred once. The J gene is TRBJ2-7, the V gene TRBV6-5; 7 bases are shared with TRBD2. Germline trimming cut 2 bases from V and 2 bases from J; bases unmatched to any gene: 6. The CDR3 has 15 amino acids. Germline loops: CDR1 MNHEY, CDR2 SVGAGI. The CDR3 coding sequence is TGTGCCAGCAGTTACAACACGGGACTACCCTACGAGCAGTACTTC. Amino acid sequence: CASSYNTGLPYEQYF.

The chain employs TRBV10-3 and TRBJ2-3; 8 positions match TRBD1. The germline CDR1 and CDR2 sequences are ENHRY and SYGVKD. This CDR3 has 13 residues. Trimming at V came to 4 bases and at J to 4 bases, leaving 1 base not matched to a gene. The CDR3 DNA reads as TGTGCCATCAGTGGGACAGGGCCAGATACGCAGTATTTT. Its protein product is CAISGTGPDTQYF.

The chain carries TRBV19 and TRBJ2-7; TRBD2 matches at 8 bases. Germline V gene lookup returns CDR1 LNHDA and CDR2 SQIVND (reference sequence). The CDR3 contains 14 residues. The V gene end was trimmed by 3 bases and the J gene end by 4 bases; junction bases not matched to a gene: 5. The CDR3 protein is CASSMRGEWYEQYF. DNA of the CDR3: TGTGCCAGTAGTATGCGGGGGGAATGGTACGAGCAGTACTTC.

This rearrangement joins TRBV18 to TRBJ2-7; 7 nucleotides align to TRBD2. This CDR3 contains 14 residues. Per germline, CDR1 KGHSH and CDR2 LQKENI. The V segment lost 3 bases and the J segment 5 bases; nucleotides outside the gene matches: 7. CDR3 protein: CASSPGTNLNEQYF. The CDR3 DNA sequence: TGTGCCAGCTCACCCGGGACTAACTTAAACGAGCAGTACTTC.

The chain is built from TRBV4-1 and TRBJ1-2; D ambiguous. With 0 bases removed from V and 5 bases from J, the gap between germline ends came to 10 bases. The germline CDR1 and CDR2 sequences are MGHRA and YSYEKL. This CDR3 spans 14 amino acids. The CDR3 reads CASSQDREGYGYTF. CDR3 DNA: TGCGCCAGCAGCCAAGATCGGGAGGGTTATGGCTACACCTTC.

This clone has only a few counts. The rearrangement links TRBV24-1 to TRBJ1-2, with TRBD1 as a possible D gene (5 bases). Germline assignment: CDR1 KGHDR and CDR2 SFDVKD. V lost 2 bases to trimming and J lost 4 bases, with 13 bases between them. The CDR3 extends over 15 amino acids. The CDR3 loop reads CATSDSSPGGYGYTF. CDR3 bases: TGTGCCACCAGTGATTCGAGTCCGGGGGGCTATGGCTACACCTTC.

This chain joins TRBV6-5 and TRBJ2-7; 11 nucleotides match TRBD2. V gave up 7 bases and J gave up 7 bases; unmatched junction bases: 12. Germline assignment: CDR1 MNHEY and CDR2 SVGAGI. The length of the CDR3 is 15 residues. This CDR3 is CASTGASGRSLEQYF. The CDR3 DNA reads as TGTGCCAGCACAGGCGCTAGCGGGAGGTCTTTGGAGCAGTACTTC.

This chain uses TRBV1 with TRBJ2-5; no DNA check was done on the table's D call, TRBD2. TRBV1 is a known pseudogene. This CDR3 has 20 amino acids. CDR3 DNA sequence: TGCACCAGCAGCCAAGATCCCTTTTTGGGGAGCGGGAGGCGGGAAGAGACCCAGTACTTC. Translating gives CTSSQDPFLGSGRREETQYF.

V usage is TRBV7-2 and J usage is TRBJ1-5; 10 bases align to TRBD1. Germline CDR1 SGHTA, CDR2 FQGNSA. The CDR3 extends over 16 amino acids. Germline trimming cut 5 bases from V and 6 bases from J; bases unmatched to any gene: 10. CDR3 DNA sequence: TGTGCCAGCAGCCCCCGATGGACAGGGGGTAGTCAGCCCCAGCATTTT. Translated: CASSPRWTGGSQPQHF.

V usage is TRBV19 and J usage is TRBJ1-5; D might be TRBD1 (6 bases). This CDR3 is 15 amino acids long. V was cut by 8 bases and J by 2 bases, with 16 bases left in between. The V gene's germline CDR1 is LNHDA and CDR2 SQIVND (reference sequence). The CDR3 DNA is TGTGCCAGTGCATCAGTGGGGGCTGGCAATCAGCCCCAGCATTTT. Protein product: CASASVGAGNQPQHF.

V is TRBV2 and J is TRBJ2-7; 7 nucleotides align to TRBD1. CDR3 length: 19 amino acids. V gave up 2 bases and J gave up 2 bases; unmatched junction bases: 18. Germline V gene lookup returns CDR1 SNHLY and CDR2 FYNNEI. As DNA, the CDR3 is TGTGCCAGCAGTGAACGTAGACAGGGCTGGATTTCCCTGACCTACGAGCAGTACTTC. It is translated as CASSERRQGWISLTYEQYF. Looking up the rest from reference TRBV2 and TRBJ2-7 gives the full variable domain: EPEVTQTPSHQVTQMGQEVILRCVPISNHLYFYWYRQILGQKVEFLVSFYNNEISEKSEIFDDQFSVERPDGSNFTLKIRSTKLEDSAMYFCASSERRQGWISLTYEQYFGPGTRLTVT.

CDR3 in amino acids: CASRRDSVGEKLFF. The CDR3, as DNA: TGTGCCTCGAGGAGAGACAGTGTAGGCGAAAAACTGTTTTTT. The chain is built from TRBV30 and TRBJ1-4; a possible D gene is TRBD1 (5 bases). The V and J ends lost 7 bases and 8 bases respectively, with 20 bases between them. The germline V gene encodes CDR1 GTSNPN and CDR2 SVGIG (reference sequence). The CDR3 spans 14 residues.

V usage is TRBV7-9 and J usage is TRBJ2-1, with 8 bases identical to TRBD2. In germline, CDR1 is SEHNR, CDR2 FQNEAQ (reference sequence). The CDR3 length is 15 residues. Trimming removed 5 bases from V and 9 bases from J; junction bases left unmatched: 12. The CDR3 region is CASSQRPAGVGEQFF. CDR3 nucleotides: TGTGCCAGCAGCCAAAGGCCAGCGGGAGTGGGTGAGCAGTTCTTC.

This chain connects TRBV7-9 to TRBJ1-1; 7 bases are shared with TRBD1. Germline V CDR1 and CDR2: SEHNR, FQNEAQ (reference sequence). The CDR3 loop spans 14 amino acids. V was clipped by 5 bases and J by 5 bases; unmatched bases: 8. The CDR3: CASSLSTGQTEAFF. As DNA, the CDR3 is TGTGCCAGCAGCCTGTCGACAGGGCAAACTGAAGCTTTCTTT.

The genes are TRBV2 and TRBJ2-3; 7 bases fit TRBD2. CDR1 is SNHLY and CDR2 is FYNNEI in the germline V gene. This CDR3 has 15 residues. V was pared by 6 bases and J by 0 bases, with 6 bases of the junction left unmatched. CDR3: CASRGSGSSTDTQYF. CDR3 bases: TGTGCCAGCAGGGGTAGCGGGTCTAGCACAGATACGCAGTATTTT.

The chain employs TRBV11-2 and TRBJ1-1, with no clear D. V lost 9 bases and J 6 bases, leaving 11 bases between the germline ends. The CDR3 spans 11 residues. Germline V gene lookup returns CDR1 SGHAT and CDR2 FQNNGV. CDR3 protein: CASKSLAEAFF. CDR3 nucleotide sequence: TGTGCCAGTAAGTCTCTAGCTGAAGCTTTCTTT.

The chain is built from TRBV28 and TRBJ2-2; TRBD1 matches at 8 bases. This CDR3 is 14 amino acids long. The germline V gene encodes CDR1 MDHEN and CDR2 SYDVKM. Unmatched junction bases numbered 7, after V lost 6 bases and J lost 7 bases. The CDR3 DNA sequence: TGTGCCAGCAGCCTGCAGGGGGCTGTCGGGGAGCTGTTTTTT. Amino acid sequence: CASSLQGAVGELFF. The entire variable domain, with the rest obtained from reference TRBV28 and TRBJ2-2, is as follows: DVKVTQSSRYLVKRTGEKVFLECVQDMDHENMFWYRQDPGLGLRLIYFSYDVKMKEKGDIPEGYSVSREKKERFSLILESASTNQTSMYLCASSLQGAVGELFFGEGSRLTVL.